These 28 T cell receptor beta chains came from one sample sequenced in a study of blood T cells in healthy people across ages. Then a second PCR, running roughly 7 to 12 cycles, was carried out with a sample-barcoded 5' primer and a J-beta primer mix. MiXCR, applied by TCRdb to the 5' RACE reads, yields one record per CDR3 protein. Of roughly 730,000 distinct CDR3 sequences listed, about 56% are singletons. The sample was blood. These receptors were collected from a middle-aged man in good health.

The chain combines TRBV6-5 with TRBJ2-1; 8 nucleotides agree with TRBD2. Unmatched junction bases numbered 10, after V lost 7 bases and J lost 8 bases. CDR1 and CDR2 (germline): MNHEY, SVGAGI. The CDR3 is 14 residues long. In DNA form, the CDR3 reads TGTGCCAGCAAGACTAGCGAGGCTTCTGATGAGCAGTTCTTC. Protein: CASKTSEASDEQFF.

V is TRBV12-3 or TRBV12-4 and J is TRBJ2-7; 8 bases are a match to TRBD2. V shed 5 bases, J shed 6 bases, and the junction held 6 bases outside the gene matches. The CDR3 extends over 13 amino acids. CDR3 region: CASSRGGYLEQYF. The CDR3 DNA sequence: TGTGCCAGCAGTCGGGGGGGATACCTCGAGCAGTACTTC.

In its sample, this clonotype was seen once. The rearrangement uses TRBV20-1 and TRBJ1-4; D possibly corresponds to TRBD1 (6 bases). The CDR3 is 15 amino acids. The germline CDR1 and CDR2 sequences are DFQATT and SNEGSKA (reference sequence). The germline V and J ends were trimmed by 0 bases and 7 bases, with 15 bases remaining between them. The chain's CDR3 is CSARDGTRLAEKLFF. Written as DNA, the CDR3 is TGCAGTGCTAGAGATGGGACACGGCTTGCTGAAAAACTGTTTTTT.

CDR3 coding DNA: TGTGCCAGCAGCTCAAGGGGGGATGGCTACACCTTC. Its protein product is CASSSRGDGYTF. The V and J genes are TRBV7-9 and TRBJ1-2; tentative D call: TRBD1 (6 bases). V dropped 4 bases and J dropped 6 bases, with 9 bases sitting between them. CDR1 SEHNR and CDR2 FQNEAQ come from the germline V gene (reference sequence). The CDR3 length is 12 residues.

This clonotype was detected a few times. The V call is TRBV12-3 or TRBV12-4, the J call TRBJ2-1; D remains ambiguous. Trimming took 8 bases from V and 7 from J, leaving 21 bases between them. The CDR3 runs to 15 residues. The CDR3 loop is CASQPGMGSVNEQFF. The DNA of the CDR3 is TGTGCCAGCCAACCCGGTATGGGATCCGTAAATGAGCAGTTCTTC.

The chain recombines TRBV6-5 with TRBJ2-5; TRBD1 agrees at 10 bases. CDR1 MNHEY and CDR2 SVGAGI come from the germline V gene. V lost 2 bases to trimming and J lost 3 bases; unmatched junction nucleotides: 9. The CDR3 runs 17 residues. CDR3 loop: CASSYLFAGTGEETQYF. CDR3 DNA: TGTGCCAGCAGTTACCTTTTCGCCGGGACAGGGGAAGAGACCCAGTACTTC.

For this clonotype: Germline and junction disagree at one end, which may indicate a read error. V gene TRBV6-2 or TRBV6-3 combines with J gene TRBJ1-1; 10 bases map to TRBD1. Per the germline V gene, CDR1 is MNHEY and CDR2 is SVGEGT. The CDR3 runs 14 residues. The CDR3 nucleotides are TGTGCCAGCAGCGTGGGACAGGGGAACGCTGAAGCTTTCTTT. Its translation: CASSVGQGNAEAFF.

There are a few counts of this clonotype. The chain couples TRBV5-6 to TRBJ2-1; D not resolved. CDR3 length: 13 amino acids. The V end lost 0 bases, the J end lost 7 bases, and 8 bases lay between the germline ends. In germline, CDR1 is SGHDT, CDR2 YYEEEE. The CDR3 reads CASSLDARNEQFF. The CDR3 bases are TGTGCCAGCAGCTTGGACGCGAGAAATGAGCAGTTCTTC.

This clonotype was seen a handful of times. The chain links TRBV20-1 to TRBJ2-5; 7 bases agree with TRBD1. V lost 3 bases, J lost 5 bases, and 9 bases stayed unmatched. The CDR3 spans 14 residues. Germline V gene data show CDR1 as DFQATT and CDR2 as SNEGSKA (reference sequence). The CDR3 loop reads CSASTGEYGETQYF. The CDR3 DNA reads TGCAGTGCTAGCACAGGGGAGTATGGGGAGACCCAGTACTTC.

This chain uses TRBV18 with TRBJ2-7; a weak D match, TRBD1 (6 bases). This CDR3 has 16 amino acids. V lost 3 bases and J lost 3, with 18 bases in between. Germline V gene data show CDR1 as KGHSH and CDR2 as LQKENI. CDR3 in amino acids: CASSPPTGYFVYEQYF. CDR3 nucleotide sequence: TGTGCCAGCTCACCGCCGACAGGATACTTTGTCTACGAGCAGTACTTC.

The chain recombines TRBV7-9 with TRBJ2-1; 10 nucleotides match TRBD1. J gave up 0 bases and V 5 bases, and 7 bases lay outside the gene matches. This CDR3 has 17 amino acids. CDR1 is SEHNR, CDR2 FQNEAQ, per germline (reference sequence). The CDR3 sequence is CASSNRQGADSYNEQFF. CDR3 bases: TGTGCCAGCAGCAACCGACAGGGGGCCGACTCCTACAATGAGCAGTTCTTC.

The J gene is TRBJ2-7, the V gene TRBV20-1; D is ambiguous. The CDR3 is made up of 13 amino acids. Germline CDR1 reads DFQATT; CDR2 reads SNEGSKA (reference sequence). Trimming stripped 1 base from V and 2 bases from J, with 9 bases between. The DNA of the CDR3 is TGCAGTGCTAGAGGAGTGGGTACCTACGAGCAGTACTTC. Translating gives CSARGVGTYEQYF.

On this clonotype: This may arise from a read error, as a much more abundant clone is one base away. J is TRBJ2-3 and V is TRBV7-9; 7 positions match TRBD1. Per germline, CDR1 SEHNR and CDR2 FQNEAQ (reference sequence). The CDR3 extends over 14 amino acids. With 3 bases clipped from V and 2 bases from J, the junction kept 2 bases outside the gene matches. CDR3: CASSFDRDTDTQYF. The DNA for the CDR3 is TGTGCCAGCAGCTTCGACAGGGACACAGATACGCAGTATTTT.

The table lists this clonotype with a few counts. Written as DNA, the CDR3 is TGCAGCGTTGATGCCGGACAGAGAAACAATGAGCAGTTCTTC. It specifies CSVDAGQRNNEQFF. This chain connects TRBV29-1 to TRBJ2-1; weak D call: TRBD1 (6 bases). The V end lost 3 bases, the J end lost 5 bases, and 14 bases lay between the germline ends. The germline gives CDR1 SQVTM, CDR2 ANQGSEA. The CDR3 is 14 amino acids.

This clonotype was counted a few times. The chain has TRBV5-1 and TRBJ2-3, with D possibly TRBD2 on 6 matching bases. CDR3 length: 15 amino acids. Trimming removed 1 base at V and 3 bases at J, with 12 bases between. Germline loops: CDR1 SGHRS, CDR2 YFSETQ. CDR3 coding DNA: TGCGCCAGCAGCTTGCAGGAGGGCAGGACAGATACGCAGTATTTT. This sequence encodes CASSLQEGRTDTQYF.

CDR3 DNA sequence: TGTGCCAGCAGTTACCAAGAAGGGACAGGGGTAAGGTACGAGCAGTACTTC. The encoded protein is CASSYQEGTGVRYEQYF. This chain connects TRBV27 to TRBJ2-7; TRBD1 matches at 10 bases. V lost 4 bases, J lost 4 bases, and 13 bases stayed unmatched. Germline values: CDR1 MNHEY, CDR2 SMNVEV (reference sequence). This CDR3 is 17 amino acids long.

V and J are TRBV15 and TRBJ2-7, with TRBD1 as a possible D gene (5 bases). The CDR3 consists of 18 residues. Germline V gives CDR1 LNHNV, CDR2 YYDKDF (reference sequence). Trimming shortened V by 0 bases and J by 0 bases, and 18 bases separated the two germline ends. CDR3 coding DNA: TGTGCCACCAGCAGAGACCCTCTTTTGACAGCAACCTCCTACGAGCAGTACTTC. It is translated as CATSRDPLLTATSYEQYF.

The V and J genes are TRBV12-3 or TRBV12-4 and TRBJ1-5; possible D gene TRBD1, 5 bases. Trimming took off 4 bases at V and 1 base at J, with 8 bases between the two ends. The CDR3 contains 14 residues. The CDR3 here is CASSSGLSNQPQHF. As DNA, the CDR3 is TGTGCCAGCAGTTCGGGACTGAGCAATCAGCCCCAGCATTTT.

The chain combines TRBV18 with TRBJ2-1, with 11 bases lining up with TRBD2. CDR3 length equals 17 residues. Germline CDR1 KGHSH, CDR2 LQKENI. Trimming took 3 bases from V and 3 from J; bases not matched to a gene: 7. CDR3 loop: CASSPFLAGGDYNEQFF. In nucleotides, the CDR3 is TGTGCCAGCTCACCTTTTCTAGCGGGAGGTGACTACAATGAGCAGTTCTTC.

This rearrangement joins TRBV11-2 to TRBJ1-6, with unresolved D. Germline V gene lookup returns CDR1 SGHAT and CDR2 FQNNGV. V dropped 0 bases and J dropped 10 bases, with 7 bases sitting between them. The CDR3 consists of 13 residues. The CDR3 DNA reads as TGTGCCAGCAGCTTAGATCTTCAGTCACCCCTCCACTTT. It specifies CASSLDLQSPLHF.

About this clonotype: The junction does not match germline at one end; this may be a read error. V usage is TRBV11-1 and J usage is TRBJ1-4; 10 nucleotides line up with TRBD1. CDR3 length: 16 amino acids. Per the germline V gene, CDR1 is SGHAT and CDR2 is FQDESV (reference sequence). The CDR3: CVSSITSGQGNEKLFF. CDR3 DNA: TGTGTCAGCAGCATCACCTCGGGACAGGGGAATGAAAAACTGTTTTTT.

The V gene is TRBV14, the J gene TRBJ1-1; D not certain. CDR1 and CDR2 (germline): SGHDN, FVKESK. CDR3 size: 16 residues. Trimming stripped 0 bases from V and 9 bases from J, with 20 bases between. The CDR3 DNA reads TGTGCCAGCAGCCAAGATCAGTCTGTCGGCCGCAACAAAGCTTTCTTT. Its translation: CASSQDQSVGRNKAFF.

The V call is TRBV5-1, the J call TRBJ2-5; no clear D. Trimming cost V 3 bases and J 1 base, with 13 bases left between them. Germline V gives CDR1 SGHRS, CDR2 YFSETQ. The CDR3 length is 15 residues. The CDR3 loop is CASSSPIAGQETQYF. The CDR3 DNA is TGCGCCAGCAGCTCTCCTATCGCTGGCCAAGAGACCCAGTACTTC.

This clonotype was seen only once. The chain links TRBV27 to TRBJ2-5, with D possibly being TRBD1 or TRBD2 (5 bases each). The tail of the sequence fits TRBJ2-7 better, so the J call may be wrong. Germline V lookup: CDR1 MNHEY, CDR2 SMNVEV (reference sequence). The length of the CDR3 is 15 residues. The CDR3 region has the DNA TGTGCCAGCAGCCCCGCCGGGACCGTATCCTACGAGCAGTACTTC. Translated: CASSPAGTVSYEQYF.

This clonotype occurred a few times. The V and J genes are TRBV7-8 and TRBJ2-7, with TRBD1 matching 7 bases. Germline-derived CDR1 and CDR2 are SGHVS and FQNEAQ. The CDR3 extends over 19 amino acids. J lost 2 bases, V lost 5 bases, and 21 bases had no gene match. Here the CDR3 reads CASSHTRGVGDSLPYEQYF. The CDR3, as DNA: TGTGCCAGCAGCCATACAAGGGGTGTGGGGGACAGTCTTCCCTACGAGCAGTACTTC. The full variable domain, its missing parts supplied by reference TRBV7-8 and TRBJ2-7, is GAGVSQSPRYKVAKRGQDVALRCDPISGHVSLFWYQQALGQGPEFLTYFQNEAQLDKSGLPSDRFFAERPEGSVSTLKIQRTQQEDSAVYLCASSHTRGVGDSLPYEQYFGPGTRLTVT.

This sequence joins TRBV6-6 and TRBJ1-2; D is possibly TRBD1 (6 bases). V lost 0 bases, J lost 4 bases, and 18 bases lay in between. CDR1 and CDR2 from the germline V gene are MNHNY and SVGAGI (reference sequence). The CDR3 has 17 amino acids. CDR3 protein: CASSYSKGGGKVYGYTF. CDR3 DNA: TGTGCCAGCAGTTACTCGAAGGGAGGGGGAAAAGTCTATGGCTACACCTTC.

The CDR3 here is CASSDRDTSSNYGYTF. In DNA, the CDR3 is TGCGCCAGCAGCGACCGGGACACCTCATCTAACTATGGCTACACCTTC. The genes are TRBV5-1 and TRBJ1-2; a possible D gene is TRBD1 (6 bases). The CDR3 spans 16 residues. Trimming removed 4 bases from V and 0 bases from J, with 16 bases in between. Germline CDR1 SGHRS, CDR2 YFSETQ.

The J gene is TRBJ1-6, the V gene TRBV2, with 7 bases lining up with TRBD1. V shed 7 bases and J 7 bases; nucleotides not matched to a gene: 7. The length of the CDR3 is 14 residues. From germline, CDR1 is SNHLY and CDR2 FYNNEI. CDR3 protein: CASNSGTANSPLHF. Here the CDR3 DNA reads TGTGCCAGCAACTCCGGGACAGCAAATTCACCCCTCCACTTT.